This T cell receptor (beta chain) was sequenced during a study of blood T cell repertoires in COVID-19. Repertoires were generated with immunoSEQ multiplex PCR, while TCRdb's copy carries only in-frame clones and drops some. The table lists roughly 330,000 clones, around 90% of them singletons, with 5.5% to 7% in the top ten. Each recovered donor of Cohort 3 presented with two negative PCRs, clearance, or symptom resolution. This clonotype was sampled from a woman in her 30s who had recovered from COVID-19. Material: PBMCs or T cells enriched from blood (not recorded which).

The CDR3: CASSQGLAGSGTQYF. CDR3 nucleotides: TGTGCCAGCAGCCAGGGGTTAGCGGGGTCAGGGACCCAGTACTTC. The J gene is TRBJ2-5, the V gene TRBV9; 8 bases line up with TRBD2. V lost 4 bases to trimming and J lost 7 bases; unmatched junction nucleotides: 12. This CDR3 is built from 15 residues. Germline CDR1 reads SGDLS; CDR2 reads YYNGEE. Full variable domain (rest looked up from reference TRBV9 and TRBJ2-5): DSGVTQTPKHLITATGQRVTLRCSPRSGDLSVYWYQQSLDQGLQFLIQYYNGEERAKGNILERFSAQQFPDLHSELNLSSLELGDSALYFCASSQGLAGSGTQYFGPGTRLLVL.